This T cell receptor (beta chain) was documented in a study of T cells in localized non-small cell lung cancer (dated by TCRdb to the early 2020s). Describing the broader study: Comparing tumors with uninvolved tumor-adjacent lungs, the study looked at the T cell repertoires of 220 or so patients with early-stage NSCLC. All 240 or so NSCLC patients in the cohort were treatment-naive and had localized lung tumors that were resected. A mean age of around 66 years was recorded for the NSCLC patients, of whom some 130 were male and 95 to 110 were female.

Broader findings and caveats from the paper: Because of the exploratory design, TCR variables were selected using unadjusted p-values without false-discovery rate correction. Longer overall survival was associated with higher T cell density in blood, whereas shorter survival was associated with higher clonality in adjacent lung. Of the top 100 tumor clones, a median of roughly 57 were detected in paired uninvolved adjacent lung; approximately 30 were also among that lung's top 100. Because multi-region sequencing of the tumors was not done, intratumor heterogeneity could not be ruled out. Uninvolved tumor-adjacent lung showed the highest T cell clonality, higher than tumor, which suggests more focused antigenic responses in the uninvolved tumor-adjacent lung.

Looking up the germline V gene yields CDR1 SGDLS and CDR2 YYNGEE. Germline trimming amounts to 4 bases on V and 5 bases on J, with 12 as the count of junction bases outside the gene matches. The CDR3 goes from the cysteine to the phenylalanine over 15 residues. Just CDR3 DNA is preserved here, 45 bases in frame from base 1. This clone was picked up a small number of times. Its specific antigen is unknown. One base away there is no much larger clone; base qualities are not given. TCR beta CDR3 regions were sequenced from DNA using the immunoSEQ Assay. Per the original workflow: T cell density was computed as TCR beta template counts normalized to usable DNA estimated by amplifying housekeeping genes. Richness was estimated with the preseqR package, extrapolating to 400,000 templates for PBMC samples and 120,000 templates for tissue samples. Clonality was taken to be one minus Pielou's evenness. Tissue-enriched TCRs were identified by differential abundance testing using productive amino-acid clonotypes, minimum total count 5 and alpha 0.1. The Jaccard Index and the Morisita Overlap Index were used to quantify repertoire overlap between compartments. GLIPH grouped TCR beta CDR3s together with public tetramer-defined viral CDR3s, and a viral motif had to include at least three viral sequences and show V-gene enrichment. This immuneACCESS table, as held by TCRdb, lists in-frame sequences with V and J called but not all clones. Of the missing ones, under half trace to an unresolved V gene in checked studies; the others have no known cause. That table is the source of V, J and clone size, and D and trimming were worked out from the DNA. This sample holds almost 4,000 clones; approximately 25% were observed only once. The ten largest account for approximately 14% of the sample.

At diagnosis, tumor, uninvolved tumor-adjacent lung and peripheral blood were collected and then preserved as a mix of FFPE and fresh-frozen material. This chain is built from TRBV9 and TRBJ2-7, with 7 middle bases fitting TRBD2. Material: lung tumor tissue, obtained before any cancer treatment. This receptor was obtained from a man aged 35-69 years with stage II lung adenocarcinoma. The CDR3 is CASSTQGRGSDEQYF. The DNA is as follows: TGTGCCAGCAGCACTCAAGGGAGGGGCTCGGACGAGCAGTACTTC. The entire variable domain, with the stretches around the CDR3 drawn from the reference TRBV9 and TRBJ2-7 proteins, is DSGVTQTPKHLITATGQRVTLRCSPRSGDLSVYWYQQSLDQGLQFLIQYYNGEERAKGNILERFSAQQFPDLHSELNLSSLELGDSALYFCASSTQGRGSDEQYFGPGTRLTVT.